This TCR beta chain emerged from a study of PD-L1 blockade in urothelial cancer. Notes on the study in general: Where pretreatment blood TCR clonality fell below the median, better survival was predicted.

A word on this clone: What it binds is not known.

The time point was: peripheral blood 6 weeks after treatment start. Locally advanced or metastatic urothelial carcinoma affected all patients. This CDR3 is 13 amino acids long. V shed 4 bases, J shed 6 bases, and the junction held 3 bases outside the gene matches. Germline lookup yields CDR1 LGHNA and CDR2 YSLEER. Synthetic TCR analog templates were added to each PCR reaction. The repertoire was sequenced with immunoSEQ multiplex PCR; TCRdb's copy has only in-frame clones and lacks some. The sample contains approximately 44,000 clones, about 90% of which appear only once. Sample: PBMCs, taken around atezolizumab (anti-PD-L1) treatment. The chain uses TRBV4-3 and TRBJ2-1, with 7 bases identical to TRBD1. This receptor was identified in a man aged 70-80 years with urothelial cancer. CDR3 in amino acids: CASSLPGGNEQFF. DNA of the CDR3: TGCGCCAGCAGCCTTCCAGGGGGCAATGAGCAGTTCTTC.